This record concerns one TCR beta chain sequence. The CDR3 contains 12 residues. The germline V gene encodes CDR1 SEHNR and CDR2 FQNEAQ (reference sequence). These data come from a study of cytomegalovirus exposure and HLA in healthy donors. With 60 Vbeta and 13 Jbeta primers, the PCR was carried out. Profiling relied on immunoSEQ multiplex PCR, and the TCRdb table lists in-frame clones only, not all of them. The data contain around 180,000 clones, 75% to 85% of them singletons. The sample consisted of PBMCs. This receptor was identified in a woman between 18 and 29 years old in good health and CMV-seropositive. The V and J genes are TRBV7-9 and TRBJ2-5, with D unresolved. The end of the DNA aligns better with TRBJ2-7, so the J call may be wrong. The CDR3 region is CASTPVVYEQYF. In DNA form, the CDR3 reads TGTGCCAGCACCCCCGTCGTCTACGAGCAGTACTTC.